This T cell receptor (beta chain) appears in the sequencing data of a study of cytomegalovirus exposure and HLA in healthy donors. Concerning this clone itself: Its target is unknown.

Primers for the PCR totalled 60 Vbeta and 13 Jbeta. Repertoires were generated with immunoSEQ multiplex PCR, while TCRdb's copy carries only in-frame clones and drops some. The data contain around 150,000 clones, 60% to 80% of them singletons. Notes on the study in general: The sole available immune exposure information was CMV serostatus.

The CDR3 loop spans 17 amino acids. Germline V gene lookup returns CDR1 LNHDA and CDR2 SQIVND (reference sequence). V dropped 5 bases and J dropped 1 base, with 20 bases sitting between them. Sequences were obtained from PBMCs. This receptor was taken from a woman in her 30s in good health and CMV-seronegative. This chain links TRBV19 with TRBJ2-5; D is possibly TRBD2 (7 bases). The chain's CDR3 is CASSPRAGAWSQETQYF. CDR3 nucleotides: TGTGCCAGTAGTCCACGTGCGGGGGCCTGGAGCCAAGAGACCCAGTACTTC.